Following are 25 T cell receptor beta chains from one sample sequenced in a study of OX40 agonist ivuxolimab in advanced cancers. Measured with immunoSEQ multiplex PCR; TCRdb has only the in-frame clones, and not every one. The profile shows about 79,000 clones, 90% to 95% of them singletons. Source: CD4+ or CD8+ T cells sorted from blood, taken in a trial of the OX40 agonist ivuxolimab. Every receptor here comes from an adult with an advanced solid tumor such as melanoma, head and neck, liver or kidney cancer.

The V gene is TRBV6-6, the J gene TRBJ1-2; possible D gene TRBD1, 5 bases. The germline V and J ends were trimmed by 6 bases and 4 bases, with 18 bases remaining between them. Germline-derived CDR1 and CDR2 are MNHNY and SVGAGI (reference sequence). The length of the CDR3 is 15 residues. CDR3 coding DNA: TGTGCCAGCAGCCAACTCAGGGAGGGAATCTATGGCTACACCTTC. Its protein product is CASSQLREGIYGYTF.

J is TRBJ2-7 and V is TRBV28; TRBD2 agrees at 8 bases. This CDR3 contains 17 residues. Germline CDR1 and CDR2: MDHEN and SYDVKM. J was trimmed by 0 bases and V by 4 bases; bases with no gene match: 11. CDR3 region: CASSSKIAGLPSYEQYF. DNA of the CDR3: TGTGCCAGCAGTTCAAAAATAGCGGGGCTGCCCTCCTACGAGCAGTACTTC.

This clone has just one count. The CDR3 DNA sequence: TGTGCCAGCAACGGGGGACTAGCGGATGAGCAGTTCTTC. It codes for CASNGGLADEQFF. The rearrangement uses TRBV7-2 and TRBJ2-1; the match to TRBD2 covers 11 bases. Germline V gene data show CDR1 as SGHTA and CDR2 as FQGNSA. The CDR3 totals 13 residues. J was trimmed by 8 bases and V by 7 bases; bases with no gene match: 4.

J is TRBJ1-2 and V is TRBV11-2; unclear D gene. The V end was cut by 1 base, the J end by 6 bases, with 15 bases between. CDR3 size: 15 residues. Germline V gives CDR1 SGHAT, CDR2 FQNNGV. CDR3: CASSLVGLDPDGYTF. The CDR3, as DNA: TGTGCCAGCAGCTTAGTCGGCCTGGACCCCGATGGCTACACCTTC.

The chain recombines TRBV27 with TRBJ2-1, with D possibly TRBD2 on 5 matching bases. Trimming removed 3 bases from V and 2 bases from J, with 8 bases in between. Germline CDR1 is MNHEY and CDR2 is SMNVEV (reference sequence). The CDR3 has 14 residues. CDR3 sequence (DNA): TGTGCCAGCAGTTTTCGGGGTCCCTACAATGAGCAGTTCTTC. Translation: CASSFRGPYNEQFF.

This clone has only one observation. The chain carries TRBV6-5 and TRBJ2-1; 7 bases align to TRBD1. The V gene end was trimmed by 5 bases and the J gene end by 6 bases; junction bases not matched to a gene: 4. CDR3 size: 13 residues. Germline V gene sequence: CDR1 MNHEY, CDR2 SVGAGI. The CDR3 is CASSRGTANEQFF. In DNA form, the CDR3 reads TGTGCCAGCAGTCGAGGGACAGCCAATGAGCAGTTCTTC.

CDR3 DNA sequence: TGTGCCAGCAGCCCAATCGGGGGGGCTGGGGACACTGAAGCTTTCTTT. It specifies CASSPIGGAGDTEAFF. The J gene is TRBJ1-1, the V gene TRBV7-3, with a possible D match to TRBD1 (6 bases). The germline CDR1 and CDR2 sequences are SGHTA and FQGTGA. The V and J ends lost 5 bases and 3 bases respectively, with 19 bases between them. The CDR3 sequence is 16 residues long. Full variable domain (remainder filled in from reference TRBV7-3 and TRBJ1-1): GAGVSQTPSNKVTEKGKYVELRCDPISGHTALYWYRQSLGQGPEFLIYFQGTGAADDSGLPNDRFFAVRPEGSVSTLKIQRTERGDSAVYLCASSPIGGAGDTEAFFGQGTRLTVV.

The chain carries TRBV4-1 and TRBJ2-2; D not resolved. The ends were cut back, 5 bases at V and 3 bases at J, with 7 bases in the middle. Germline V gene sequence: CDR1 MGHRA, CDR2 YSYEKL. This CDR3 comprises 13 residues. The CDR3 spells CASSSRDTGELFF. CDR3 bases: TGCGCCAGCAGCTCCCGGGACACCGGGGAGCTGTTTTTT.

This chain connects TRBV13 to TRBJ2-2; perhaps TRBD1 as D (5 bases). V lost 5 bases and J lost 7, with 11 bases in between. CDR3 length: 13 residues. The germline CDR1 and CDR2 sequences are PRHDT and FYEKMQ (reference sequence). CDR3 loop: CASSQQENGELFF. The CDR3 region has the DNA TGTGCCAGCAGCCAACAGGAAAACGGGGAGCTGTTTTTT.

In its sample, this clone was seen once. The J gene is TRBJ2-3, the V gene TRBV27, with D tentatively TRBD1 (6 bases). Deletions cut 4 bases from V and 0 bases from J, with 8 bases between. The CDR3 contains 14 residues. The germline CDR1 and CDR2 sequences are MNHEY and SMNVEV (reference sequence). The CDR3 region has the DNA TGTGCCAGCAGTTGGGGGCCGAGCACAGATACGCAGTATTTT. Amino acids: CASSWGPSTDTQYF.

This sequence joins TRBV27 and TRBJ2-5; 13 bases are shared with TRBD2. The CDR3 spans 18 residues. V shed 5 bases, J shed 4 bases, and the junction held 13 bases outside the gene matches. Germline CDR1 reads MNHEY; CDR2 reads SMNVEV (reference sequence). The DNA of the CDR3 is TGTGCCAGCAGTCCGGGGACTAGCGGGGCCGGCCGTCGAGAGACCCAGTACTTC. Its translation: CASSPGTSGAGRRETQYF.

Note on this clone: A junction boundary mismatches the germline segment, possibly from a read error. The gene calls are TRBV7-9 and TRBJ1-1, with a possible D match to TRBD1 (6 bases). The CDR3 sequence is 9 residues long. Germline CDR1 and CDR2: SEHNR and FQNEAQ (reference sequence). The CDR3 protein is CASSLEQGF. DNA of the CDR3: TGTGCCAGCAGCTTAGAACAGGGCTTT.

V and J are TRBV19 and TRBJ1-2; the match to TRBD1 covers 10 bases. The CDR3 is 16 residues long. Looked up from germline, CDR1 is LNHDA and CDR2 is SQIVND (reference sequence). V was clipped by 4 bases and J by 5 bases; unmatched bases: 10. The CDR3 here is CASSTRPDRGRYGYTF. As DNA, the CDR3 is TGTGCCAGTAGTACTAGGCCGGACAGGGGGAGGTATGGCTACACCTTC.

The chain recombines TRBV27 with TRBJ2-5; 12 bases match TRBD2. The CDR3 has 15 amino acids. Per the germline V gene, CDR1 is MNHEY and CDR2 is SMNVEV (reference sequence). V was clipped by 6 bases and J by 2 bases; unmatched bases: 4. The CDR3 protein is CASSSGTSGQETQYF. The CDR3 DNA sequence: TGTGCCAGCAGCTCCGGGACTAGCGGGCAAGAGACCCAGTACTTC.

This rearrangement joins TRBV2 to TRBJ2-5; maybe TRBD1 (6 bases). The germline V gene encodes CDR1 SNHLY and CDR2 FYNNEI. The CDR3 is 14 amino acids. V was pared by 2 bases and J by 0 bases, with 7 bases between. CDR3 sequence (DNA): TGTGCCAGCAGTGAAACAGGGTACCAAGAGACCCAGTACTTC. Protein product: CASSETGYQETQYF.

The gene calls are TRBV7-9 and TRBJ1-1; TRBD1 is a possible D gene (5 bases). CDR1 and CDR2 from the germline V gene are SEHNR and FQNEAQ (reference sequence). Trimming took off 2 bases at V and 1 base at J, with 17 bases between the two ends. This CDR3 spans 17 amino acids. The CDR3 here is CASSLPIPGRKNTEAFF. The CDR3, as DNA: TGTGCCAGCAGCTTACCCATACCGGGACGGAAGAACACTGAAGCTTTCTTT.

V and J are TRBV7-9 and TRBJ2-1; D ambiguous. The CDR3 is 14 amino acids. V lost 4 bases, J lost 4 bases, and 11 bases lay in between. Germline assignment: CDR1 SEHNR and CDR2 FQNEAQ (reference sequence). Here the CDR3 DNA reads TGTGCCAGCAGCTCGCCCGACGCTTACAATGAGCAGTTCTTC. Translating gives CASSSPDAYNEQFF.

This chain joins TRBV2 and TRBJ2-7; D not certain. This CDR3 region has 17 residues. Germline V gene lookup returns CDR1 SNHLY and CDR2 FYNNEI. V lost 2 bases and J lost 0, with 17 bases in between. CDR3 DNA sequence: TGTGCCAGCAGTGAATTTTTGGTGAGACCGATCTCCTACGAGCAGTACTTC. Residues: CASSEFLVRPISYEQYF. The complete variable domain, with remaining parts taken from reference TRBV2 and TRBJ2-7, reads EPEVTQTPSHQVTQMGQEVILRCVPISNHLYFYWYRQILGQKVEFLVSFYNNEISEKSEIFDDQFSVERPDGSNFTLKIRSTKLEDSAMYFCASSEFLVRPISYEQYFGPGTRLTVT.

The J gene is TRBJ2-1, the V gene TRBV27; D is undetermined. This CDR3 comprises 14 residues. The germline gives CDR1 MNHEY, CDR2 SMNVEV (reference sequence). Trimming pared 2 bases from V and 4 bases from J, leaving 9 bases between. The DNA of the CDR3 is TGTGCCAGCAGTTTAGGCCCCACTTACAATGAGCAGTTCTTC. Residues: CASSLGPTYNEQFF.

The rearrangement uses TRBV29-1 and TRBJ1-1, with D unclear. The CDR3 covers 15 residues. Germline CDR1 and CDR2: SQVTM and ANQGSEA. Trimming took 5 bases from V and 0 from J, leaving 16 bases between them. The CDR3 DNA sequence: TGCAGCGTTAGTAACCGGGTGGATATGAACACTGAAGCTTTCTTT. Encoded protein: CSVSNRVDMNTEAFF. The full variable domain, completed using reference TRBV29-1 and TRBJ1-1, is SAVISQKPSRDICQRGTSLTIQCQVDSQVTMMFWYRQQPGQSLTLIATANQGSEATYESGFVIDKFPISRPNLTFSTLTVSNMSPEDSSIYLCSVSNRVDMNTEAFFGQGTRLTVV.

The chain carries TRBV4-3 and TRBJ1-2; D is possibly TRBD1 (5 bases). The CDR3 extends over 15 amino acids. V lost 5 bases and J 1 base, leaving 14 bases between the germline ends. Germline CDR1 and CDR2: LGHNA and YSLEER. This CDR3 reads CASSNGTGFNYGYTF. DNA for the CDR3: TGCGCCAGCAGCAATGGGACCGGTTTTAACTATGGCTACACCTTC.

V is TRBV27 and J is TRBJ2-2, with 7 positions matching TRBD1. The CDR3 covers 16 residues. V lost 2 bases, J lost 1 base, and 4 bases stayed unmatched. CDR1 and CDR2 from the germline V gene are MNHEY and SMNVEV (reference sequence). In DNA, the CDR3 is TGTGCCAGCAGTTTACGGCAGGGGGTGAACACCGGGGAGCTGTTTTTT. Translating it yields CASSLRQGVNTGELFF.

This chain joins TRBV29-1 and TRBJ2-7, with 7 positions matching TRBD2. The CDR3 spans 14 residues. With V trimmed by 1 base and J by 0 bases, 3 bases remained unmatched. Germline V CDR1 and CDR2: SQVTM, ANQGSEA. Here the CDR3 reads CSVEGGGLSYEQYF. The DNA for the CDR3 is TGCAGCGTTGAAGGCGGGGGTCTCTCCTACGAGCAGTACTTC.

The rearrangement uses TRBV5-1 and TRBJ2-5, with TRBD2 identical over 7 bases. The length of the CDR3 is 15 residues. The junction had 5 bases not matched to a gene; V was cut back by 2 bases and J by 1 base. CDR1 SGHRS and CDR2 YFSETQ come from the germline V gene. CDR3 nucleotide sequence: TGCGCCAGCAGCTTTGGGGGGGAGCTCCAAGAGACCCAGTACTTC. Translated, it gives CASSFGGELQETQYF.

The rearrangement joins TRBV6-6 to TRBJ2-7; TRBD1 matches 8 bases. CDR3 length: 15 amino acids. The germline V gene encodes CDR1 MNHNY and CDR2 SVGAGI (reference sequence). V shed 6 bases and J 4 bases; nucleotides not matched to a gene: 11. This CDR3 reads CASRTIRGQGYEQYF. The DNA of the CDR3 is TGTGCCAGCAGGACAATCAGGGGGCAGGGGTACGAGCAGTACTTC.